The 18 T cell receptor beta chains below all came from one sample that was sequenced in a study of response to subunit inactivated influenza vaccine. TCRdb reanalysed the RT-PCR reads using MiXCR and keeps one entry per CDR3 protein. Of more than 450,000 distinct CDR3 sequences detected, about 11% appear once; the ten largest clones hold more than 8.5%. Source: PBMCs from blood, taken on the day of vaccination. The receptors were gathered from a man aged 45 to 65 who received an inactivated influenza vaccine.

In this sample, this clonotype turned up a few times. The CDR3 bases are TGCAGTGCTAGAGTAGACCCCGAGCAGTACTTC. It encodes CSARVDPEQYF. This chain joins TRBV20-1 and TRBJ2-7; D remains unclear. From germline, CDR1 is DFQATT and CDR2 SNEGSKA (reference sequence). Trimming pared 1 base from V and 6 bases from J, leaving 7 bases between. The CDR3 sequence is 11 residues long.

V is TRBV7-9 and J is TRBJ2-3, with 10 bases lining up with TRBD1. In germline, CDR1 is SEHNR, CDR2 FQNEAQ (reference sequence). CDR3 length: 16 amino acids. Trimming removed 4 bases from V and 3 bases from J; junction bases left unmatched: 7. The CDR3 loop is CASSSGTGAGTDTQYF. The CDR3 nucleotides read TGTGCCAGCAGCTCGGGGACAGGGGCGGGGACAGATACGCAGTATTTT. Full variable domain (outside the CDR3, taken from reference TRBV7-9 and TRBJ2-3): DTGVSQNPRHKITKRGQNVTFRCDPISEHNRLYWYRQTLGQGPEFLTYFQNEAQLEKSRLLSDRFSAERPKGSFSTLEIQRTEQGDSAMYLCASSSGTGAGTDTQYFGPGTRLTVL.

The chain uses TRBV2 and TRBJ2-5; D gene uncertain. V was shortened by 8 bases and J by 5 bases, with 12 bases between the two germline ends. CDR1 is SNHLY and CDR2 is FYNNEI in the germline V gene. CDR3 length: 12 residues. CDR3: CASGVGRETQYF. In DNA form, the CDR3 reads TGTGCCAGCGGGGTCGGAAGGGAGACCCAGTACTTC.

The chain employs TRBV4-1 and TRBJ2-7; 9 bases map to TRBD1. The CDR3 is 18 residues long. The J segment lost 0 bases and the V segment lost 3 bases, leaving 12 bases of the junction unmatched. Germline values: CDR1 MGHRA, CDR2 YSYEKL. As DNA, the CDR3 is TGCGCCAGCAGCCATAAAACCCCGGGACAGGGTAGCTCCTACGAGCAGTACTTC. This sequence encodes CASSHKTPGQGSSYEQYF.

The chain combines TRBV7-9 with TRBJ2-7; 11 bases line up with TRBD1. In germline, CDR1 is SEHNR, CDR2 FQNEAQ (reference sequence). This CDR3 is built from 16 residues. V shed 5 bases, J shed 4 bases, and the junction held 10 bases outside the gene matches. The CDR3: CASSPRLGTGGYEQYF. DNA for the CDR3: TGTGCCAGCAGCCCCCGACTTGGGACAGGGGGATACGAGCAGTACTTC.

A word on this clonotype: At one end, the junction sequence differs from germline, possibly due to a read error. This rearrangement joins TRBV18 to TRBJ2-3; 9 bases fit TRBD2. Germline V gene data show CDR1 as KGHSH and CDR2 as LQKENI. The CDR3 contains 14 residues. The CDR3 nucleotides are TGTGCCAGCTCCCCACCTAGCGGGGTCGATACGCAGTATTTT. Its protein product is CASSPPSGVDTQYF.

The chain combines TRBV5-1 with TRBJ2-7; D is undetermined. The germline V gene encodes CDR1 SGHRS and CDR2 YFSETQ. There are 13 residues in the CDR3. V lost 4 bases to trimming and J lost 3 bases, with 11 bases between them. The CDR3 DNA reads as TGCGCCAGCAGCCCAAGGACGGACTACGAGCAGTACTTC. Protein product: CASSPRTDYEQYF.

The CDR3 DNA follows: TGTGCCAGCAGTTTAGCGCGCGGGAGGAGCACAGATACGCAGTATTTT. Its protein product is CASSLARGRSTDTQYF. The V gene is TRBV12-3 or TRBV12-4, the J gene TRBJ2-3, with 8 bases that match TRBD2. This CDR3 is 16 amino acids long. The junction had 2 bases not matched to a gene; V was cut back by 0 bases and J by 0 bases.

On this clonotype: This may stem from a read error, because a much larger clone lies one nucleotide away. V usage is TRBV5-6 and J usage is TRBJ2-3; perhaps TRBD2 as D (5 bases). The germline V gene encodes CDR1 SGHDT and CDR2 YYEEEE. This CDR3 has 14 amino acids. CDR3 bases: TGTGCCAGCAACTTGGGAGCCGCTCCAGATACGCAGTATTTT. It translates to CASNLGAAPDTQYF.

This chain links TRBV20-1 with TRBJ2-7; 9 positions agree with TRBD2. From germline, CDR1 is DFQATT and CDR2 SNEGSKA (reference sequence). CDR3 length: 14 residues. J lost 5 bases, V lost 6 bases, and 11 bases had no gene match. The CDR3 bases are TGCAGTGCCAGGGAGGTAGCGGGAGCACACGAGCAGTACTTC. This encodes CSAREVAGAHEQYF.

The rearrangement links TRBV12-3 or TRBV12-4 to TRBJ2-7, with a tentative D call TRBD1 (5 bases). The CDR3 covers 12 residues. V was cut by 6 bases and J by 1 base, with 7 bases left in between. CDR3 sequence: CASRGPSYEQYF. The CDR3 nucleotides are TGTGCCAGCAGGGGGCCTTCCTACGAGCAGTACTTC.

The chain links TRBV5-1 to TRBJ2-5; tentatively, D is TRBD2 (5 bases). The CDR3 has 16 amino acids. The V gene's germline CDR1 is SGHRS and CDR2 YFSETQ. The V end was cut by 1 base, the J end by 0 bases, with 13 bases between. The CDR3 here is CASSLLSRRYQETQYF. CDR3 nucleotide sequence: TGCGCCAGCAGCTTGTTAAGTCGGAGGTACCAAGAGACCCAGTACTTC.

The table lists this clonotype with a few counts. V usage is TRBV5-1 and J usage is TRBJ2-5; 10 bases line up with TRBD1. The J segment lost 4 bases and the V segment lost 3 bases, leaving 6 bases of the junction unmatched. CDR3 length equals 15 residues. The germline V gene encodes CDR1 SGHRS and CDR2 YFSETQ. CDR3 loop: CASSWGTGARETQYF. The CDR3 DNA reads TGCGCCAGCAGCTGGGGGACAGGGGCTCGAGAGACCCAGTACTTC.

The chain has TRBV10-3 and TRBJ2-1; TRBD1 agrees at 9 bases. V shed 7 bases and J 10 bases; nucleotides not matched to a gene: 20. Germline values: CDR1 ENHRY, CDR2 SYGVKD. This CDR3 is built from 17 residues. This chain's CDR3 is CAIMKAAGGQGFVEQFF. The CDR3 DNA follows: TGTGCCATCATGAAGGCGGCAGGGGGACAGGGCTTTGTCGAGCAGTTCTTC.

V usage is TRBV20-1 and J usage is TRBJ2-7; D is ambiguous. V was cut by 0 bases and J by 4 bases, with 4 bases left in between. The CDR3 sequence is 11 residues long. Germline V gives CDR1 DFQATT, CDR2 SNEGSKA (reference sequence). The CDR3 here is CSARDWYEQYF. In DNA, the CDR3 is TGCAGTGCTAGAGATTGGTACGAGCAGTACTTC.

This chain joins TRBV15 and TRBJ2-5, with 8 nucleotides matching TRBD2. V dropped 2 bases and J dropped 2; count of bases not matched to a gene: 7. In germline, CDR1 is LNHNV, CDR2 YYDKDF (reference sequence). The CDR3 spans 16 residues. As DNA, the CDR3 is TGTGCCACCAGCAGACGGACTAGCTGCTTACAAGAGACCCAGTACTTC. Its protein is CATSRRTSCLQETQYF.

V is TRBV7-3 and J is TRBJ2-6, with 9 bases lining up with TRBD2. The V gene end was trimmed by 2 bases and the J gene end by 4 bases; junction bases not matched to a gene: 6. The CDR3 consists of 17 residues. Germline V gene lookup returns CDR1 SGHTA and CDR2 FQGTGA. In DNA form, the CDR3 reads TGTGCCAGCAGCTTACAAGGACTAGCGTACGGGGCCAACGTCCTGACTTTC. Its translation: CASSLQGLAYGANVLTF. The entire variable domain, with the rest obtained from reference TRBV7-3 and TRBJ2-6, is as follows: GAGVSQTPSNKVTEKGKYVELRCDPISGHTALYWYRQSLGQGPEFLIYFQGTGAADDSGLPNDRFFAVRPEGSVSTLKIQRTERGDSAVYLCASSLQGLAYGANVLTFGAGSRLTVL.

V usage is TRBV5-5 and J usage is TRBJ2-7; D is perhaps TRBD1 (5 bases). The CDR3 has 16 residues. V lost 5 bases and J 7 bases, leaving 25 bases between the germline ends. Per germline, CDR1 SGHKS and CDR2 YYEKEE (reference sequence). The CDR3, as DNA: TGTGCCAGCAGGAAAGGACCCGTGGCAGGGCTTCAGGAGCAGTACTTC. Amino acid sequence: CASRKGPVAGLQEQYF.